Below are 29 T cell receptor beta chains sequenced from a single sample in a study of OX40 agonist ivuxolimab in advanced cancers. TCRdb's table, derived via immunoSEQ multiplex PCR, lists solely in-frame clones and lacks some. This table holds approximately 67,000 clones, approximately 90% found once. This specimen consisted of CD4+ or CD8+ T cells sorted from blood, obtained in a trial of the OX40 agonist ivuxolimab. The receptors here all came from an adult with an advanced solid tumor such as melanoma, head and neck, liver or kidney cancer.

The chain has TRBV11-2 and TRBJ1-2, with 8 bases fitting TRBD1. The CDR3 has 14 amino acids. V was clipped by 5 bases and J by 4 bases; unmatched bases: 6. Germline CDR1 and CDR2: SGHAT and FQNNGV. The chain's CDR3 is CASSPWTGSYGYTF. CDR3 coding DNA: TGTGCCAGCAGCCCCTGGACAGGGAGCTATGGCTACACCTTC.

The chain couples TRBV28 to TRBJ1-2; D gene uncertain. CDR3 length equals 11 residues. Germline lookup yields CDR1 MDHEN and CDR2 SYDVKM. Trimming shortened V by 5 bases and J by 8 bases, and 9 bases separated the two germline ends. The CDR3 bases are TGTGCCAGCAGTCTCTATTACGGCTACACCTTC. Translated, it gives CASSLYYGYTF.

The rearrangement links TRBV28 to TRBJ2-3; no definite D call. CDR3 size: 17 residues. V lost 7 bases to trimming and J lost 0 bases, with 20 bases between them. Germline V lookup: CDR1 MDHEN, CDR2 SYDVKM. The CDR3 DNA reads as TGTGCCAGCATTCCGAGACCAACCCAACCAAGCACAGATACGCAGTATTTT. Protein product: CASIPRPTQPSTDTQYF.

The chain carries TRBV2 and TRBJ1-5; D is ambiguous. Per germline, CDR1 SNHLY and CDR2 FYNNEI. The CDR3 is 14 amino acids. V dropped 2 bases and J dropped 2 bases, with 7 bases sitting between them. The CDR3 bases are TGTGCCAGCAGTGAAAGGGTCGGCAATCAGCCCCAGCATTTT. Its translation: CASSERVGNQPQHF.

V gene TRBV18 combines with J gene TRBJ1-1; TRBD1 aligns across 7 bases. The trim removed 1 base at V and 6 bases at J, leaving 8 bases unmatched. CDR1 and CDR2 from the germline V gene are KGHSH and LQKENI. The CDR3 loop spans 15 amino acids. The CDR3 spells CASSPQGRQGAEAFF. The DNA of the CDR3 is TGTGCCAGCTCACCACAAGGGAGACAGGGCGCTGAAGCTTTCTTT.

This clone has a single count. The genes are TRBV25-1 and TRBJ2-1, with TRBD2 matching 13 bases. CDR1 and CDR2 (germline): MGHDK, SYGVNS. The CDR3 sequence is 17 residues long. V trimming: 4 bases; J trimming: 4 bases; junction bases outside the gene matches: 7. The CDR3, as DNA: TGTGCCAGCAGTGTAGTACCGGGACTAGCGGGATACAATGAGCAGTTCTTC. Its translation: CASSVVPGLAGYNEQFF. Full variable domain (missing parts from reference TRBV25-1 and TRBJ2-1): EADIYQTPRYLVIGTGKKITLECSQTMGHDKMYWYQQDPGMELHLIHYSYGVNSTEKGDLSSESTVSRIRTEHFPLTLESARPSHTSQYLCASSVVPGLAGYNEQFFGPGTRLTVL.

The chain recombines TRBV10-1 with TRBJ2-2; D not resolved. Trimming cost V 4 bases and J 3 bases, with 9 bases left between them. The CDR3 runs to 14 residues. CDR1 WNHNN and CDR2 SYGVQD come from the germline V gene (reference sequence). CDR3 loop: CASSVEQYTGELFF. In DNA form, the CDR3 reads TGCGCCAGCAGTGTGGAACAGTACACCGGGGAGCTGTTTTTT.

This chain links TRBV7-9 with TRBJ1-2; the match to TRBD1 covers 9 bases. This CDR3 has 15 amino acids. V dropped 4 bases and J dropped 1; count of bases not matched to a gene: 4. Germline V CDR1 and CDR2: SEHNR, FQNEAQ (reference sequence). This CDR3 is CASSSPGQGNYGYTF. The CDR3 DNA is TGTGCCAGCAGCTCGCCGGGACAGGGTAACTATGGCTACACCTTC.

The rearrangement uses TRBV28 and TRBJ1-2; D ambiguous. Trimming left V 1 base short and J 4 bases short, with 13 bases between. The germline V gene has CDR1 MDHEN and CDR2 SYDVKM. CDR3 length: 15 residues. This CDR3 reads CASSLSLGQLYGYTF. CDR3 coding DNA: TGTGCCAGCAGTTTATCCCTAGGGCAGCTCTATGGCTACACCTTC.

The chain links TRBV6-5 to TRBJ1-2; the match to TRBD1 covers 7 bases. Trimming removed 6 bases from V and 6 bases from J; junction bases left unmatched: 7. Germline CDR1 reads MNHEY; CDR2 reads SVGAGI. The CDR3 is made up of 13 amino acids. The CDR3 loop is CASRKQGSDGYTF. The CDR3 DNA reads as TGTGCCAGCAGAAAACAGGGGAGCGATGGCTACACCTTC.

The chain uses TRBV18 and TRBJ2-5; 8 nucleotides match TRBD2. The CDR3 loop spans 17 amino acids. V dropped 1 base and J dropped 5; count of bases not matched to a gene: 12. Germline lookup yields CDR1 KGHSH and CDR2 LQKENI. The CDR3 DNA is TGTGCCAGCTCACCACGCTCTGTTGCGGGAGGTGGCGAGACCCAGTACTTC. Its protein is CASSPRSVAGGGETQYF. The entire variable domain, with the rest obtained from reference TRBV18 and TRBJ2-5, is as follows: NAGVMQNPRHLVRRRGQEARLRCSPMKGHSHVYWYRQLPEEGLKFMVYLQKENIIDESGMPKERFSAEFPKEGPSILRIQQVVRGDSAAYFCASSPRSVAGGGETQYFGPGTRLLVL.

The rearrangement joins TRBV11-3 to TRBJ2-5; D perhaps matches TRBD2 (6 bases). Germline assignment: CDR1 SGHNT and CDR2 YENEEA. There are 12 residues in the CDR3. V was pared by 0 bases and J by 7 bases, with 6 bases between. Here the CDR3 reads CASSLDGGTQYF. In DNA, the CDR3 is TGTGCCAGCAGCTTAGACGGGGGGACCCAGTACTTC. The full variable domain, completed using reference TRBV11-3 and TRBJ2-5, is EAGVVQSPRYKIIEKKQPVAFWCNPISGHNTLYWYLQNLGQGPELLIRYENEEAVDDSQLPKDRFSAERLKGVDSTLKIQPAELGDSAVYLCASSLDGGTQYFGPGTRLLVL.

The chain is built from TRBV7-2 and TRBJ1-2; D might be TRBD1 (5 bases). CDR1 SGHTA and CDR2 FQGNSA come from the germline V gene. The CDR3 is 13 residues long. Between the trimmed V and J ends, which lost 5 bases and 5 bases, there was a span of 12 bases. CDR3 DNA: TGTGCCAGCAGCGCGGGGCAGGGATATGGCTACACCTTC. It codes for CASSAGQGYGYTF.

This chain joins TRBV6-5 and TRBJ1-5; D is undetermined. Germline V gene sequence: CDR1 MNHEY, CDR2 SVGAGI. The CDR3 extends over 15 amino acids. With 6 bases removed from V and 5 bases from J, the gap between germline ends came to 17 bases. DNA for the CDR3: TGTGCCAGCAGCGCCAGCTCCGGGCGGGATCAGCCCCAGCATTTT. Translated: CASSASSGRDQPQHF.

The rearrangement joins TRBV5-1 to TRBJ1-3, with D perhaps TRBD1 (5 bases). The V gene's germline CDR1 is SGHRS and CDR2 YFSETQ. The CDR3 consists of 15 residues. Trimming removed 4 bases from V and 2 bases from J, with 13 bases in between. The CDR3 sequence is CASSQGDRTGNTIYF. The DNA of the CDR3 is TGCGCCAGCAGCCAAGGCGACAGAACTGGAAACACCATATATTTT.

The chain recombines TRBV15 with TRBJ2-5; D is undetermined. Per the germline V gene, CDR1 is LNHNV and CDR2 is YYDKDF (reference sequence). This CDR3 spans 15 amino acids. The V gene lost 6 bases and the J gene lost 5 bases, with 19 bases spanning the gap. The CDR3: CATRPTIQFWETQYF. CDR3 coding DNA: TGTGCCACCAGACCGACAATACAATTCTGGGAGACCCAGTACTTC.

This clone came up a few times. The chain couples TRBV7-2 to TRBJ1-5; D unresolved. The CDR3 loop spans 13 amino acids. Germline V gene data show CDR1 as SGHTA and CDR2 as FQGNSA. V shed 5 bases and J shed 3 bases, with 8 bases lying between them. The CDR3 DNA is TGTGCCAGCAGCGCAAGTTTCAATCAGCCCCAGCATTTT. Translation: CASSASFNQPQHF.

The CDR3 sequence is CASSFIASGSYLHYEQYF. Written as DNA, the CDR3 is TGTGCCAGCAGCTTCATAGCTAGCGGGAGTTATCTTCACTACGAGCAGTACTTC. The chain has TRBV11-3 and TRBJ2-7; TRBD2 matches 10 bases. Looked up from germline, CDR1 is SGHNT and CDR2 is YENEEA. The CDR3 is 18 residues long. Trimming at V came to 3 bases and at J to 3 bases, leaving 14 bases not matched to a gene.

The CDR3 here is CASSSQLGRQNTEAFF. CDR3 in DNA: TGCGCCAGCAGCTCGCAGCTGGGACGGCAGAACACTGAAGCTTTCTTT. The chain has TRBV5-1 and TRBJ1-1; D may be TRBD1 (5 bases). CDR1 SGHRS and CDR2 YFSETQ come from the germline V gene. The CDR3 runs to 16 residues. V was shortened by 3 bases and J by 1 base, with 16 bases between the two germline ends.

J is TRBJ1-3 and V is TRBV4-3; D unresolved. Germline V gene sequence: CDR1 LGHNA, CDR2 YSLEER. The CDR3 is 15 residues long. The germline V and J ends were trimmed by 0 bases and 4 bases, with 10 bases remaining between them. CDR3 loop: CASSQEVGRGNTIYF. The CDR3 nucleotides are TGCGCCAGCAGCCAAGAGGTCGGCAGAGGAAACACCATATATTTT.

V gene TRBV19 combines with J gene TRBJ2-5, with D tentatively TRBD2 (6 bases). The CDR3 spans 14 residues. Deletions cut 1 base from V and 5 bases from J, with 11 bases between. Germline loops: CDR1 LNHDA, CDR2 SQIVND (reference sequence). The CDR3 DNA sequence: TGTGCCAGTAGTATAGGCGGGGTAGGGGAGACCCAGTACTTC. Its protein product is CASSIGGVGETQYF. The full variable domain, rest sourced from reference TRBV19 and TRBJ2-5, is DGGITQSPKYLFRKEGQNVTLSCEQNLNHDAMYWYRQDPGQGLRLIYYSQIVNDFQKGDIAEGYSVSREKKESFPLTVTSAQKNPTAFYLCASSIGGVGETQYFGPGTRLLVL.

The J gene is TRBJ2-5, the V gene TRBV7-7; TRBD1 might be the D (6 bases). This CDR3 has 15 residues. V was trimmed by 5 bases and J by 2 bases, leaving 15 bases between them. Germline CDR1 and CDR2: SSHAT and FNYEAQ (reference sequence). Here the CDR3 reads CASSPTGIPQETQYF. The CDR3 nucleotides read TGTGCCAGCAGCCCAACAGGGATACCTCAAGAGACCCAGTACTTC.

The chain couples TRBV5-6 to TRBJ2-1, with TRBD2 matching 7 bases. The germline CDR1 and CDR2 sequences are SGHDT and YYEEEE. V lost 3 bases and J lost 3; bases outside the gene matches: 6. The CDR3 runs 15 residues. The CDR3 protein is CASSSYSGGYNEQFF. The CDR3 DNA sequence: TGTGCCAGCAGCTCCTATTCGGGAGGCTACAATGAGCAGTTCTTC. Supplemented by reference TRBV5-6 and TRBJ2-1, the full variable domain reads DAGVTQSPTHLIKTRGQQVTLRCSPKSGHDTVSWYQQALGQGPQFIFQYYEEEERQRGNFPDRFSGHQFPNYSSELNVNALLLGDSALYLCASSSYSGGYNEQFFGPGTRLTVL.

This sequence joins TRBV9 and TRBJ2-1, with D uncertain. CDR1 and CDR2 from the germline V gene are SGDLS and YYNGEE. This CDR3 is built from 16 residues. Between the trimmed V and J ends, which lost 0 bases and 4 bases, there was a span of 14 bases. The chain's CDR3 is CASSVGPGVEYNEQFF. In DNA, the CDR3 is TGTGCCAGCAGCGTAGGCCCCGGCGTGGAATACAATGAGCAGTTCTTC. Variable domain in full (rest from reference TRBV9 and TRBJ2-1): DSGVTQTPKHLITATGQRVTLRCSPRSGDLSVYWYQQSLDQGLQFLIQYYNGEERAKGNILERFSAQQFPDLHSELNLSSLELGDSALYFCASSVGPGVEYNEQFFGPGTRLTVL.

The genes are TRBV29-1 and TRBJ2-6; either TRBD1 or TRBD2 may supply D (5 bases each). The V end lost 6 bases, the J end lost 0 bases, and 27 bases lay between the germline ends. This CDR3 region has 20 residues. The germline V gene encodes CDR1 SQVTM and CDR2 ANQGSEA. The CDR3 coding sequence is TGCAGCGTAGCCGCCTGGGGACGGACGAGTCTGGACTCTGGGGCCAACGTCCTGACTTTC. Translating it yields CSVAAWGRTSLDSGANVLTF.

The chain links TRBV7-9 to TRBJ2-4, with D possibly being TRBD2 (6 bases). This CDR3 region has 17 residues. Trimming stripped 1 base from V and 0 bases from J, with 13 bases between. Germline CDR1 SEHNR, CDR2 FQNEAQ (reference sequence). CDR3 nucleotide sequence: TGTGCCAGCAGCTTAGTTTCGGGAGAGGTAGCCAAAAACATTCAGTACTTC. This gives the protein CASSLVSGEVAKNIQYF.

The gene calls are TRBV7-2 and TRBJ2-7; D gene ambiguous. Germline V gives CDR1 SGHTA, CDR2 FQGNSA. The CDR3 has 11 residues. Trimming left V 2 bases short and J 4 bases short, with 3 bases between. The CDR3 sequence is CASSLKYEQYF. The CDR3 region has the DNA TGTGCCAGCAGCTTAAAATACGAGCAGTACTTC.

The rearrangement uses TRBV5-1 and TRBJ1-2; D is possibly TRBD1 (5 bases). V lost 7 bases to trimming and J lost 4 bases, with 14 bases between them. Germline CDR1 SGHRS, CDR2 YFSETQ. The CDR3 has 13 residues. CDR3 sequence reads: CASHGGLGYGYTF. The CDR3 DNA reads as TGCGCCAGCCACGGGGGACTTGGCTATGGCTACACCTTC.

This sequence joins TRBV10-2 and TRBJ2-4, with TRBD1 as a possible D gene (5 bases). Germline CDR1 and CDR2: WSHSY and SAAADI. Trimming shortened V by 3 bases and J by 8 bases, and 17 bases separated the two germline ends. The length of the CDR3 is 15 residues. The CDR3 loop reads CASSEQEMVTDIQYF. The CDR3 coding sequence is TGCGCCAGCAGTGAACAGGAAATGGTCACGGACATTCAGTACTTC.